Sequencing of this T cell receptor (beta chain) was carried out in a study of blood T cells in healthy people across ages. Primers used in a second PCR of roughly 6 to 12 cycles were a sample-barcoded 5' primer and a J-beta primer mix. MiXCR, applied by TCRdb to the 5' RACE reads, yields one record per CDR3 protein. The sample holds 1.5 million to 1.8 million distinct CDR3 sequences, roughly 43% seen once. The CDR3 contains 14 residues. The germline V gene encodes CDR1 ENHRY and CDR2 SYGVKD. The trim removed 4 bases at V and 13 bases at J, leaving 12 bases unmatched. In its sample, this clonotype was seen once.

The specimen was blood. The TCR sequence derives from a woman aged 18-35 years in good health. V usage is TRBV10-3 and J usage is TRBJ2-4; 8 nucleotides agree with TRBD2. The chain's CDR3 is CAISAGGFYNEQYF. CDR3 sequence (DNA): TGTGCCATCAGTGCGGGGGGGTTCTACAATGAGCAGTACTTC.